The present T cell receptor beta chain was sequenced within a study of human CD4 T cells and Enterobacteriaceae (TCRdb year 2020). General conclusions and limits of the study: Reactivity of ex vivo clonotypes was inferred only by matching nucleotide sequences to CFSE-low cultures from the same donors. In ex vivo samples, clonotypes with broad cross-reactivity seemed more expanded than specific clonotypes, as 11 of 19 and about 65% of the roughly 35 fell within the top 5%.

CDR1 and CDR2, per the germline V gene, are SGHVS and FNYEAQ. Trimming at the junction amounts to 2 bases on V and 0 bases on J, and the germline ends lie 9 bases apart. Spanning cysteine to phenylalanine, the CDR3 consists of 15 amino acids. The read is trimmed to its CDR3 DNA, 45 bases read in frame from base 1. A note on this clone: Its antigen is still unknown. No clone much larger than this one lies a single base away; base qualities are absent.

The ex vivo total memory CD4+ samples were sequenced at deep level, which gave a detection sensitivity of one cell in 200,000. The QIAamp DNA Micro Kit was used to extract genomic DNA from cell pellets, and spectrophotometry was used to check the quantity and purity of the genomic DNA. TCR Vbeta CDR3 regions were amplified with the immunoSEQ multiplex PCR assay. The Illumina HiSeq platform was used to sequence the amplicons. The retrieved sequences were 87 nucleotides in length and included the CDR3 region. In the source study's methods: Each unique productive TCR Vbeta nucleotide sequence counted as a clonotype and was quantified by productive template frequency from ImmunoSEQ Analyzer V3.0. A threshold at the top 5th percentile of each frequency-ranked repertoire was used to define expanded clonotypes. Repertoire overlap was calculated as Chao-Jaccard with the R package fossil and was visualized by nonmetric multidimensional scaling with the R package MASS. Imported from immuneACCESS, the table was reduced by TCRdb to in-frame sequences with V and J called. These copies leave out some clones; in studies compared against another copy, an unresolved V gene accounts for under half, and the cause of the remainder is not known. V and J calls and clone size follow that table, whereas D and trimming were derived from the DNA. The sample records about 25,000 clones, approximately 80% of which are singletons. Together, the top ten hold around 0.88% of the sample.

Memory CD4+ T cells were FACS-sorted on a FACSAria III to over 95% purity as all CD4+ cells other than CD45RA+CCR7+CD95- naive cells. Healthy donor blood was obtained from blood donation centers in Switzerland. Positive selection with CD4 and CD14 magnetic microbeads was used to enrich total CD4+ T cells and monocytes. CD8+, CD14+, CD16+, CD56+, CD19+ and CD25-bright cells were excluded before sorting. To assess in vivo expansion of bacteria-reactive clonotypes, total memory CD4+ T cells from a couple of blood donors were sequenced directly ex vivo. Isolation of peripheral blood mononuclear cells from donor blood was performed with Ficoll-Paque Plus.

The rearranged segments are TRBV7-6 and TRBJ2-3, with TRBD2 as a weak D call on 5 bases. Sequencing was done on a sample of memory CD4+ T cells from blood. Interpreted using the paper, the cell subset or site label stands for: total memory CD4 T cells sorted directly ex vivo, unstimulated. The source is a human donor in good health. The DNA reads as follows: TGTGCCAGCAGCTTAAGGACGGGAAGCACAGATACGCAGTATTTT. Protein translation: CASSLRTGSTDTQYF.